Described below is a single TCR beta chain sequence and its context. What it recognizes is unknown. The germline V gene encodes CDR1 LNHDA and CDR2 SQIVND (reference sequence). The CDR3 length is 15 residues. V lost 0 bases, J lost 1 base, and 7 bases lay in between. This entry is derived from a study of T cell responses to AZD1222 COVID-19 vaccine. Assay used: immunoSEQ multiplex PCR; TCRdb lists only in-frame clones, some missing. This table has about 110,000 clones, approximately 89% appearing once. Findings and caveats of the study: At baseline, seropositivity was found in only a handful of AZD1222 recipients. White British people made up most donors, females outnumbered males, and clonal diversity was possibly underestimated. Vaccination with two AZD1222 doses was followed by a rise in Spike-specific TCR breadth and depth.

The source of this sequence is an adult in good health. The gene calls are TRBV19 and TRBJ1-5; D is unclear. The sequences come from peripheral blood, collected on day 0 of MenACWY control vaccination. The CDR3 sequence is CASSIESVSNQPQHF. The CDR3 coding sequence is TGTGCCAGTAGTATAGAGTCGGTGAGCAATCAGCCCCAGCATTTT. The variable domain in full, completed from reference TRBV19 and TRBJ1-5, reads DGGITQSPKYLFRKEGQNVTLSCEQNLNHDAMYWYRQDPGQGLRLIYYSQIVNDFQKGDIAEGYSVSREKKESFPLTVTSAQKNPTAFYLCASSIESVSNQPQHFGDGTRLSIL.